A selection of T cell receptor beta chains follows, all from one sample in a study of tumor-infiltrating lymphocytes in localized non-small cell lung cancer. Assay used: immunoSEQ multiplex PCR; TCRdb lists only in-frame clones, some missing. The sample includes fewer than 4,000 clones, around three fifths seen only once; the top ten take just under 15%. Sequenced material: uninvolved lung tissue not adjacent to the tumor. These receptors all come from a human donor with non-small cell lung cancer. Both conserved end residues are part of each CDR3. A D gene is named only where the DNA matches it firmly. Part of the rows lack a size; the others show once, few, many or a class for expanded clones.

d_call j_call v_call clone_size cdr3_aa cdr3_nt
TRBD1 TRBJ1-5 TRBV5-1 few CASSLEGAQPQHF TGCGCCAGCAGCTTGGAGGGGGCTCAGCCCCAGCATTTT
TRBD1 TRBJ1-2 TRBV7-9 medium-sized CASSSDRGSNYGYTF TGTGCCAGCAGCTCGGACAGGGGAAGCAACTATGGCTACACCTTC
TRBD2 TRBJ2-1 TRBV9 NA CASSVVASGGHNEQFF TGTGCCAGCAGCGTAGTGGCTAGCGGGGGGCACAATGAGCAGTTCTTC
NA TRBJ1-5 TRBV19 NA CASSTVRGQPQHF TGTGCCAGTAGTACCGTCAGGGGACAGCCCCAGCATTTT
TRBD1 TRBJ1-1 TRBV12-5 NA CASGTGRNTEAFF TGTGCTAGTGGGACAGGGAGGAACACTGAAGCTTTCTTT
NA TRBJ2-2 TRBV5-1 medium-sized CASKVGLNTGELFF TGCGCCAGTAAAGTCGGGCTTAACACCGGGGAGCTGTTTTTT
TRBD2 TRBJ2-7 TRBV28 once CASIKSTGTSGIHF TGTGCCAGCATTAAGAGCACCGGGACTAGCGGGATACACTTC
NA TRBJ2-2 TRBV6-5 NA CASSYSRGELFF TGTGCCAGCAGTTACTCTAGAGGGGAGCTGTTTTTT
NA TRBJ1-2 TRBV10-3 NA CAITSNGHYGYTF TGTGCCATCACTTCGAATGGGCACTATGGCTACACCTTC
NA TRBJ2-3 TRBV7-6 once CASSSQGTSPTDTQYF TGTGCCAGCAGCTCCCAGGGGACTTCGCCCACAGATACGCAGTATTTT
NA TRBJ2-2 TRBV28 NA CASSYPKTYTGELFF TGTGCCAGCAGTTACCCCAAAACCTACACCGGGGAGCTGTTTTTT
NA TRBJ2-7 TRBV7-6 few CASSLEEGSYEQYF TGTGCCAGCAGCTTAGAAGAGGGTTCCTACGAGCAGTACTTC
NA TRBJ1-1 TRBV6-6 NA CASSYEGTRMEAFF TGTGCCAGCAGTTACGAGGGAACTCGGATGGAAGCTTTCTTT
TRBD1 TRBJ1-1 TRBV2 medium-sized CASRAGTGAAFF TGTGCCAGCAGGGCCGGGACAGGGGCAGCTTTCTTT
NA TRBJ2-2 TRBV6-5 NA CASSRQAMNTGELFF TGTGCCAGCAGTCGACAGGCCATGAACACCGGGGAGCTGTTTTTT
NA TRBJ2-5 TRBV4-1 NA CASSSLGSEETQYF TGCGCCAGCAGCTCCCTTGGATCAGAAGAGACCCAGTACTTC
TRBD1 TRBJ2-7 TRBV30 NA CAGLRGLYEQYF TGTGCCGGGCTCAGGGGGCTCTACGAGCAGTACTTC
NA TRBJ1-1 TRBV7-2 once CASSLELYSEAFF TGTGCCAGCAGCTTAGAACTGTACAGTGAAGCTTTCTTT
TRBD2 TRBJ2-7 TRBV29-1 NA CSFRTSDYEQYF TGCAGCTTCAGGACTAGCGACTACGAGCAGTACTTC
TRBD2 TRBJ2-7 TRBV4-2 NA CASSHAGTSGTYEQYF TGTGCCAGCAGCCATGCCGGGACTAGCGGTACCTACGAGCAGTACTTC
NA TRBJ2-5 TRBV7-2 NA CASSLWETQYF TGTGCCAGCAGCTTATGGGAGACCCAGTACTTC
TRBD1 TRBJ2-7 TRBV28 NA CASSRQGVYEQYF TGTGCCAGCAGTCGACAGGGTGTGTACGAGCAGTACTTC
NA TRBJ2-1 TRBV7-8 NA CASSVAALYNEQFF TGTGCCAGCAGCGTAGCGGCCTTATACAATGAGCAGTTCTTC
NA TRBJ1-3 TRBV28 NA CASSLAGPQGTGNTIYF TGTGCCAGCAGTTTGGCGGGTCCCCAGGGAACTGGAAACACCATATATTTT
NA TRBJ2-3 TRBV30 NA CAWNPDSLTDTQYF TGTGCCTGGAACCCGGACTCCCTCACAGATACGCAGTATTTT
NA TRBJ1-5 TRBV28 NA CASTPGSRGHQPQHF TGTGCCAGCACCCCCGGCAGCCGGGGCCATCAGCCCCAGCATTTT
TRBD1 TRBJ2-7 TRBV28 few CASSFSDRSYEQYF TGTGCCAGCAGTTTCTCGGACAGGTCCTACGAGCAGTACTTC
NA TRBJ2-1 TRBV30 NA CAWSVQGLYNEQFF TGTGCCTGGAGTGTACAAGGACTCTACAATGAGCAGTTCTTC
TRBD1 TRBJ1-1 TRBV19 NA CASSPGQGRTEAFF TGTGCCAGTAGTCCGGGACAGGGTAGAACTGAAGCTTTCTTT
NA TRBJ1-5 TRBV19 NA CASSPDRIDNQPQHF TGTGCCAGTAGTCCCGACAGAATAGACAATCAGCCCCAGCATTTT
NA TRBJ1-2 TRBV21-1 NA CASSKGWRSRGGYTF TGTGCCAGCAGCAAAGGTTGGCGGAGCCGCGGTGGCTACACCTTC
NA TRBJ1-2 TRBV7-9 few CASSFPPGRETGYTF TGTGCCAGCAGCTTTCCACCGGGACGAGAAACAGGCTACACCTTC
NA TRBJ1-2 TRBV10-3 few CAISESPSYYGYTF TGTGCCATCAGTGAGTCGCCCAGCTACTATGGCTACACCTTC
TRBD2 TRBJ2-2 TRBV30 NA CAWNRLAGAGELFF TGTGCCTGGAATCGACTAGCGGGAGCCGGGGAGCTGTTTTTT
TRBD1 TRBJ2-5 TRBV19 few CASSIRTGWEETQYF TGTGCCAGTAGTATCAGGACAGGGTGGGAGGAGACCCAGTACTTC
TRBD1 TRBJ2-3 TRBV7-6 NA CASSLSGTGGDTQYF TGTGCCAGCAGCCTCTCCGGGACAGGGGGGGATACGCAGTATTTT
TRBD2 TRBJ2-1 TRBV6-5 NA CASNGLAGLRKQFF TGTGCCAGCAATGGACTAGCGGGGCTAAGGAAGCAGTTCTTC
TRBD2 TRBJ2-1 TRBV2 NA CASSLAGVINEQFF TGTGCCAGCAGTCTAGCGGGAGTGATAAATGAGCAGTTCTTC
NA TRBJ2-2 TRBV5-1 NA CASSLAGDGGLTGELFF TGCGCCAGCAGCTTGGCCGGCGATGGGGGTTTGACAGGGGAGCTGTTTTTT
NA TRBJ1-5 TRBV27 few CASSFLGLNQPQHF TGTGCCAGCAGTTTCCTAGGACTGAATCAGCCCCAGCATTTT
NA TRBJ2-3 TRBV29-1 few CSVGQGGGTDTQYF TGCAGCGTTGGGCAGGGGGGAGGAACAGATACGCAGTATTTT
NA TRBJ1-2 TRBV4-1 NA CASSPRDFGGYGYTF TGCGCCAGCAGCCCACGGGACTTTGGGGGCTATGGCTACACCTTC
NA TRBJ1-2 TRBV19 NA CASSMEGYNGYTF TGTGCCAGTAGTATGGAAGGGTATAATGGCTACACCTTC
NA TRBJ2-3 TRBV10-1 NA CARVTDTQYF TGCGCCAGGGTCACAGATACGCAGTATTTT
NA TRBJ2-7 TRBV29-1 few CSVESRGRGTYEQYF TGCAGCGTTGAAAGTCGTGGTAGGGGAACCTACGAGCAGTACTTC
TRBD2 TRBJ2-7 TRBV4-3 few CASSQGNSGYYEQYF TGCGCCAGCAGCCAAGGTAATAGCGGGTACTACGAGCAGTACTTC
NA TRBJ1-1 TRBV7-9 few CASSSGPSHMNTEAFF TGTGCCAGCAGCTCCGGGCCCTCCCACATGAACACTGAAGCTTTCTTT
TRBD1 TRBJ2-2 TRBV19 NA CASSINGPGQSNTGELFF TGTGCCAGTAGTATCAACGGTCCGGGACAGAGTAACACCGGGGAGCTGTTTTTT
NA TRBJ2-7 TRBV5-4 few CASSFPGRASYEQYF TGTGCCAGCAGCTTTCCAGGAAGAGCCTCCTACGAGCAGTACTTC
NA TRBJ1-4 TRBV27 NA CASSFGIATNEKLFF TGTGCCAGCAGTTTTGGGATAGCAACTAATGAAAAACTGTTTTTT
TRBD2 TRBJ2-1 TRBV6-6 NA CASSYSLAGGQDEQFF TGTGCCAGCAGTTACTCCTTAGCGGGAGGGCAGGATGAGCAGTTCTTC